These 27 T cell receptor beta chains were sequenced from one sample in a study of cytomegalovirus exposure and HLA in healthy donors. PCR was performed using 60 Vbeta and 13 Jbeta primers. Generated by immunoSEQ multiplex PCR, the TCRdb table keeps only in-frame clones and is missing some. This table has around 160,000 clones, around four fifths appearing once. What was sequenced was PBMCs. The receptors were gathered from a man aged 45-65 years in good health and CMV-seropositive.

V usage is TRBV29-1 and J usage is TRBJ2-1; 8 bases are shared with TRBD1. This CDR3 has 13 amino acids. Germline V gene lookup returns CDR1 SQVTM and CDR2 ANQGSEA. V lost 4 bases to trimming and J lost 9 bases; unmatched junction nucleotides: 8. CDR3 in amino acids: CSVGFRGTGEQFF. For the CDR3, the DNA is TGCAGCGTTGGTTTTCGCGGGACAGGTGAGCAGTTCTTC.

This chain links TRBV5-1 with TRBJ2-3; 9 bases fit TRBD2. This CDR3 has 15 amino acids. Germline-derived CDR1 and CDR2 are SGHRS and YFSETQ. V dropped 4 bases and J dropped 3; count of bases not matched to a gene: 6. The CDR3 region has the DNA TGCGCCAGCAGCCGACTAGCGGCCAGTACAGATACGCAGTATTTT. Translation: CASSRLAASTDTQYF.

The rearrangement uses TRBV30 and TRBJ1-5, with D perhaps matching TRBD1 (5 bases). Germline lookup yields CDR1 GTSNPN and CDR2 SVGIG (reference sequence). V was cut by 8 bases and J by 1 base, with 9 bases left in between. The CDR3 totals 12 residues. CDR3 residues: CAGGDSNQPQHF. CDR3 coding DNA: TGTGCCGGGGGGGACAGCAATCAGCCCCAGCATTTT.

The chain carries TRBV19 and TRBJ1-5; maybe TRBD1 (6 bases). V lost 5 bases and J 5 bases, leaving 22 bases between the germline ends. The germline V gene has CDR1 LNHDA and CDR2 SQIVND (reference sequence). This CDR3 has 17 residues. CDR3 nucleotides: TGTGCCAGTAGTTCATGGCAGGGGTCCGCTCCCTATCAGCCCCAGCATTTT. Translation: CASSSWQGSAPYQPQHF.

V usage is TRBV27 and J usage is TRBJ1-2, with D unclear. From germline, CDR1 is MNHEY and CDR2 SMNVEV (reference sequence). The V and J ends lost 8 bases and 5 bases respectively, with 18 bases between them. This CDR3 spans 14 amino acids. As DNA, the CDR3 is TGTGCCAGCGGCGACCGTTCGGGAGTATATGGCTACACCTTC. Its translation: CASGDRSGVYGYTF.

The rearrangement joins TRBV25-1 to TRBJ2-1, with TRBD1 matching over 7 bases. CDR1 is MGHDK and CDR2 is SYGVNS in the germline V gene. J was trimmed by 9 bases and V by 5 bases; bases with no gene match: 10. The CDR3 spans 14 residues. CDR3 loop: CASSNPTGLGEQFF. CDR3 sequence (DNA): TGTGCCAGCAGTAATCCGACAGGGCTCGGTGAGCAGTTCTTC.

This rearrangement joins TRBV5-1 to TRBJ2-1; maybe TRBD1 (6 bases). With 4 bases removed from V and 0 bases from J, the gap between germline ends came to 11 bases. The germline CDR1 and CDR2 sequences are SGHRS and YFSETQ. The CDR3 totals 15 residues. CDR3 residues: CASSGTGSSYNEQFF. The CDR3 DNA reads TGCGCCAGCAGCGGAACAGGGAGCTCCTACAATGAGCAGTTCTTC.

The count of this clone is one. The chain couples TRBV29-1 to TRBJ2-5; the D is unclear. The CDR3 is 13 residues long. The germline CDR1 and CDR2 sequences are SQVTM and ANQGSEA. The V end was cut by 2 bases, the J end by 1 base, with 8 bases between. This CDR3 is CSVEIRFQETQYF. In DNA form, the CDR3 reads TGCAGCGTTGAAATTCGTTTCCAAGAGACCCAGTACTTC.

The chain combines TRBV28 with TRBJ1-1, with 7 bases aligning to TRBD1. Germline loops: CDR1 MDHEN, CDR2 SYDVKM. The length of the CDR3 is 15 residues. With 5 bases clipped from V and 3 bases from J, the junction kept 9 bases outside the gene matches. The CDR3 loop reads CASSPGQVVDTEAFF. In DNA, the CDR3 is TGTGCCAGCAGTCCCGGACAGGTGGTCGACACTGAAGCTTTCTTT.

The chain has TRBV5-5 and TRBJ2-1; D unclear. The CDR3 has 14 amino acids. Germline V gives CDR1 SGHKS, CDR2 YYEKEE (reference sequence). Trimming left V 1 base short and J 5 bases short, with 10 bases between. The CDR3 sequence: CASSLLTSHNEQFF. In nucleotides, the CDR3 is TGTGCCAGCAGCTTGCTAACTTCCCACAATGAGCAGTTCTTC.

The chain joins TRBV5-5 to TRBJ2-5; a weak D match, TRBD1 (6 bases). This CDR3 is built from 15 residues. Trimming shortened V by 0 bases and J by 5 bases, and 14 bases separated the two germline ends. Per germline, CDR1 SGHKS and CDR2 YYEKEE (reference sequence). CDR3 residues: CASSLDRGQGETQYF. In nucleotides, the CDR3 is TGTGCCAGCAGCTTGGACAGAGGGCAGGGGGAGACCCAGTACTTC.

The chain has TRBV27 and TRBJ2-4, with 9 bases lining up with TRBD1. This CDR3 contains 21 residues. The germline V gene encodes CDR1 MNHEY and CDR2 SMNVEV (reference sequence). The ends lost 5 bases at V and 0 bases at J; junction bases unmatched: 20. The CDR3, as DNA: TGTGCCAGCAGTCCAACCCTTCCGGGACAGGGAAGGGTGGTAGCCAAAAACATTCAGTACTTC. Translation gives CASSPTLPGQGRVVAKNIQYF.

CDR3 loop: CASTGPTGGRYTGELFF. The CDR3 region has the DNA TGTGCCAGCACAGGCCCCACAGGGGGCCGATACACCGGGGAGCTGTTTTTT. The chain couples TRBV9 to TRBJ2-2; TRBD1 matches 9 bases. V lost 6 bases, J lost 3 bases, and 12 bases stayed unmatched. This CDR3 contains 17 residues. Germline V gives CDR1 SGDLS, CDR2 YYNGEE.

The chain uses TRBV14 and TRBJ1-2; 7 bases map to TRBD1. Trimming cost V 0 bases and J 4 bases; bases outside gene matches: 5. Germline CDR1 and CDR2: SGHDN and FVKESK. The CDR3 is made up of 15 amino acids. The CDR3 loop is CASSQETGVFYGYTF. DNA of the CDR3: TGTGCCAGCAGCCAAGAAACAGGGGTCTTCTATGGCTACACCTTC.

The chain carries TRBV28 and TRBJ2-7, with TRBD1 matching 10 bases. Germline V gene sequence: CDR1 MDHEN, CDR2 SYDVKM. CDR3 size: 14 residues. The junction had 5 bases not matched to a gene; V was cut back by 5 bases and J by 4 bases. The CDR3 loop is CASSPGTGVYEQYF. In nucleotides, the CDR3 is TGTGCCAGCAGTCCCGGGACAGGGGTATACGAGCAGTACTTC.

This rearrangement joins TRBV28 to TRBJ2-5; D perhaps matches TRBD2 (6 bases). V was cut by 6 bases and J by 2 bases, with 16 bases left in between. Per the germline V gene, CDR1 is MDHEN and CDR2 is SYDVKM. This CDR3 region has 15 residues. For the CDR3, the DNA is TGTGCCAGCAGCTTGACCGGGAGAGGGCAAGAGACCCAGTACTTC. It specifies CASSLTGRGQETQYF.

The genes are TRBV28 and TRBJ1-5; 8 bases align to TRBD1. CDR3 length: 18 amino acids. Germline CDR1 and CDR2: MDHEN and SYDVKM. Trimming took 4 bases from V and 5 from J; bases not matched to a gene: 16. CDR3 amino acids: CASSSTSPLRGRDQPQHF. CDR3 sequence (DNA): TGTGCCAGCAGTTCAACCTCACCCCTCAGGGGGCGAGATCAGCCCCAGCATTTT.

This clone was counted a few times. This chain links TRBV6-1 with TRBJ2-1; 11 nucleotides match TRBD1. J lost 9 bases, V lost 1 base, and 8 bases had no gene match. Per the germline V gene, CDR1 is MNHNS and CDR2 is SASEGT. The CDR3 contains 16 residues. The CDR3 DNA is TGTGCCAGCAGTGAAGTGGGACAGGGGGTCCGAGGTGAGCAGTTCTTC. This translates into CASSEVGQGVRGEQFF.

This chain links TRBV5-5 with TRBJ1-2, with D hard to call. The CDR3 is 12 residues long. The germline CDR1 and CDR2 sequences are SGHKS and YYEKEE (reference sequence). Trimming left V 4 bases short and J 9 bases short, with 13 bases between. The CDR3 region has the DNA TGTGCCAGCAGCCCTGATCCGGTCCGCTACACCTTC. Residues: CASSPDPVRYTF.

Remarks on this clone: Other DNA variants within this sample encode the same CDR3. This chain uses TRBV18 with TRBJ1-1; D uncertain. Germline values: CDR1 KGHSH, CDR2 LQKENI. This CDR3 spans 13 amino acids. The V end was cut by 2 bases, the J end by 1 base, with 5 bases between. CDR3 residues: CASSPGRNTEAFF. The DNA for the CDR3 is TGTGCCAGCTCACCAGGGAGGAACACTGAAGCTTTCTTT.

This chain uses TRBV28 with TRBJ2-2; D may be TRBD1 (5 bases). The CDR3 totals 16 residues. Germline V gene lookup returns CDR1 MDHEN and CDR2 SYDVKM. With 1 base removed from V and 4 bases from J, the gap between germline ends came to 13 bases. The CDR3 bases are TGTGCCAGCAGTTTATCGCCCGGCAGGGTCACCGGGGAGCTGTTTTTT. As protein: CASSLSPGRVTGELFF.

This clone appeared a single time. The rearrangement uses TRBV15 and TRBJ2-1, with TRBD2 matching 13 bases. Germline V gene data show CDR1 as LNHNV and CDR2 as YYDKDF (reference sequence). J gave up 9 bases and V 0 bases, and 5 bases lay outside the gene matches. This CDR3 spans 16 amino acids. The CDR3 is CATSREMGLAGIEQFF. The DNA for the CDR3 is TGTGCCACCAGCAGAGAAATGGGACTAGCGGGGATTGAGCAGTTCTTC.

This clone was picked up one time. The genes are TRBV5-6 and TRBJ1-5; a weak D match, TRBD1 (5 bases). This CDR3 comprises 16 residues. CDR1 and CDR2 from the germline V gene are SGHDT and YYEEEE. Trimming shortened V by 1 base and J by 0 bases, and 11 bases separated the two germline ends. CDR3 region: CASSLWPGDSNQPQHF. The CDR3 DNA sequence: TGTGCCAGCAGCTTGTGGCCGGGGGATAGCAATCAGCCCCAGCATTTT.

V usage is TRBV5-6 and J usage is TRBJ2-5; possible D gene TRBD1, 6 bases. The germline V and J ends were trimmed by 4 bases and 5 bases, with 18 bases remaining between them. The CDR3 totals 15 residues. Looked up from germline, CDR1 is SGHDT and CDR2 is YYEEEE. CDR3 DNA sequence: TGTGCCAGCAGCCGCGTGGACAGAGAGTGGGAGACCCAGTACTTC. This encodes CASSRVDREWETQYF. Combining the CDR3 with reference TRBV5-6 and TRBJ2-5 gives the whole variable domain DAGVTQSPTHLIKTRGQQVTLRCSPKSGHDTVSWYQQALGQGPQFIFQYYEEEERQRGNFPDRFSGHQFPNYSSELNVNALLLGDSALYLCASSRVDREWETQYFGPGTRLLVL.

V and J are TRBV29-1 and TRBJ1-3, with D possibly TRBD1 on 5 matching bases. Trimming removed 5 bases from V and 0 bases from J, with 8 bases in between. CDR1 is SQVTM, CDR2 ANQGSEA, per germline. The CDR3 extends over 13 amino acids. CDR3 amino acids: CSVSTGSGNTIYF. CDR3 nucleotide sequence: TGCAGCGTTTCTACAGGCTCTGGAAACACCATATATTTT. Variable domain in full (rest from reference TRBV29-1 and TRBJ1-3): SAVISQKPSRDICQRGTSLTIQCQVDSQVTMMFWYRQQPGQSLTLIATANQGSEATYESGFVIDKFPISRPNLTFSTLTVSNMSPEDSSIYLCSVSTGSGNTIYFGEGSWLTVV.

The J gene is TRBJ1-1, the V gene TRBV6-6; 7 nucleotides align to TRBD1. This CDR3 region has 15 residues. Germline CDR1 is MNHNY and CDR2 is SVGAGI (reference sequence). Germline trimming cut 6 bases from V and 1 base from J; bases unmatched to any gene: 8. The CDR3 coding sequence is TGTGCCAGCAGCTACAGGGGAGGTGGGAACACTGAAGCTTTCTTT. It specifies CASSYRGGGNTEAFF.

The CDR3 protein is CASSQGGNTDTQYF. DNA for the CDR3: TGCGCCAGCAGCCAAGGCGGGAACACAGATACGCAGTATTTT. The rearrangement joins TRBV4-3 to TRBJ2-3; D possibly corresponds to TRBD2 (6 bases). The CDR3 has 14 residues. Trimming stripped 1 base from V and 2 bases from J, with 7 bases between. Germline CDR1 and CDR2: LGHNA and YSLEER.